This is a list of T cell receptor beta chains from one sample in a study of cytomegalovirus exposure and HLA in healthy donors. TCRdb's table, derived via immunoSEQ multiplex PCR, lists solely in-frame clones and lacks some. The sample contains about 170,000 clones, approximately 81% of which appear only once. The sample consisted of PBMCs. Receptors originate from a boy between 2 and 15 years old in good health and CMV-seronegative. The CDR3 runs from the conserved cysteine through the conserved F or W. A D gene is named only where the DNA matches it firmly. Expanded clones are given a class, and other clones once, few, many or no size at all.

V: TRBV7-9; length: 12; D: -; size: once; J: TRBJ2-7; CDR3: CSSSPLGYEQYF; DNA: TGTTCCAGCAGCCCCCTAGGCTACGAGCAGTACTTC
V: TRBV11-2; length: 16; D: -; size: once; J: TRBJ2-2; CDR3: CASSSLRGADTGELFF; DNA: TGTGCCAGCAGTTCCCTCCGGGGGGCCGACACCGGGGAGCTGTTTTTT
V: TRBV6-1; length: 13; D: -; size: once; J: TRBJ2-7; CDR3: CASSGDQLRGQYF; DNA: TGTGCCAGCAGCGGCGACCAATTACGGGGGCAGTACTTC
V: TRBV9; length: 13; D: -; size: -; J: TRBJ1-2; CDR3: CASSPWGGRGYTF; DNA: TGTGCCAGCAGCCCCTGGGGGGGCAGAGGCTACACCTTC
V: TRBV5-8; length: 15; D: -; size: -; J: TRBJ1-5; CDR3: CASSLYGAGNQPQHF; DNA: TGTGCCAGCAGCTTATACGGAGCGGGCAATCAGCCCCAGCATTTT
V: TRBV7-6; length: 18; D: TRBD2; size: -; J: TRBJ2-3; CDR3: CASSLGSGGPPSTDTQYF; DNA: TGTGCCAGCAGCTTAGGAAGCGGGGGACCTCCTAGCACAGATACGCAGTATTTT
V: TRBV28; length: 11; D: -; size: -; J: TRBJ1-1; CDR3: CASNGGTEAFF; DNA: TGTGCCAGCAACGGCGGGACTGAAGCTTTCTTT
V: TRBV11-3; length: 18; D: TRBD2; size: -; J: TRBJ2-2; CDR3: CASSFGLAGGQGTGELFF; DNA: TGTGCCAGCAGCTTCGGACTAGCGGGGGGGCAGGGCACCGGGGAGCTGTTTTTT
V: TRBV10-3; length: 16; D: TRBD1; size: few; J: TRBJ1-2; CDR3: CAISEEKATGDYGYTF; DNA: TGTGCCATCAGTGAGGAAAAGGCTACAGGGGACTATGGCTACACCTTC
V: TRBV30; length: 16; D: TRBD2; size: -; J: TRBJ2-3; CDR3: CAWSGVPGGRPDTQYF; DNA: TGTGCCTGGAGTGGGGTCCCGGGAGGGAGACCAGATACGCAGTATTTT